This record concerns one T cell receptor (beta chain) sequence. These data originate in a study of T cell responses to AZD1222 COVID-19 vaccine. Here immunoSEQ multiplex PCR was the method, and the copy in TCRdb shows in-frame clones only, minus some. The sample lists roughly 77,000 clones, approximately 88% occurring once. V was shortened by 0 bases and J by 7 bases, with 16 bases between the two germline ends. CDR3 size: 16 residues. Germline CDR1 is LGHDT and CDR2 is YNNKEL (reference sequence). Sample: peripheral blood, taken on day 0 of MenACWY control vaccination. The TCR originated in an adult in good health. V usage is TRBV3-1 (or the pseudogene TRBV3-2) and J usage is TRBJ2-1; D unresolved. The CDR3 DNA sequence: TGTGCCAGCAGCCAAGATCTGGCAGGTCGAGGTAATGAGCAGTTCTTC. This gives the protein CASSQDLAGRGNEQFF.